This note documents a single T cell receptor beta chain sequence. This sample's TCRbeta library carried unique molecular identifier barcodes. MiXCR, applied by TCRdb to the PCR reads, yields one record per CDR3 protein. The table shows hundreds of thousands of distinct CDR3 sequences, with roughly 15% occurring only once. The CDR3 spans 15 residues. V lost 4 bases, J lost 5 bases, and 17 bases lay in between. These data originate in a study of T-cell reconstitution after alpha-beta-depleted transplantation in children. The chain is built from TRBV12-3 or TRBV12-4 and TRBJ1-2; unclear D gene. The clonotype originates from a boy younger than two who had a stem cell transplant for Wiskott-Aldrich syndrome, so the T cells may come from the graft donor. This material consisted of PBMCs, mostly from graft donor cells, taken 360 days after TCRalphabeta/CD19-depleted stem cell transplant. In nucleotides, the CDR3 is TGTGCCAGCAGTTCTGGTCCCCCTAAAAGTTATGGCTACACCTTC. It yields the protein CASSSGPPKSYGYTF.